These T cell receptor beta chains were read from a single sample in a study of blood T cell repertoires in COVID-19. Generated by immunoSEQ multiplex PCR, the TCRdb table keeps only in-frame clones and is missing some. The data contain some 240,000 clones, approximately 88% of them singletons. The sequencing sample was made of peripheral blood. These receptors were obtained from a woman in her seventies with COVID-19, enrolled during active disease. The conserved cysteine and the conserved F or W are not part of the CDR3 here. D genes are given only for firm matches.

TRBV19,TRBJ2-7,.,ASSAQAANSYEQY
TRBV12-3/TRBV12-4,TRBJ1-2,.,ASSPGNNYGYT
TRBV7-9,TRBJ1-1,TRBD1,ASSVDRAATEAF
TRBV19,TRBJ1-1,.,ASSIGFRGNTEAF
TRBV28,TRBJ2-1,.,ASGERASSYNEQF
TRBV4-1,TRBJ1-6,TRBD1,ASSQGTGNNSPLH
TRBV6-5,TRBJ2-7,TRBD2,ASSYSGRNEQY
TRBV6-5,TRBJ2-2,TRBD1,ASQRTGVTGELF
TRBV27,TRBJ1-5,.,ASSPWGPNQPQH
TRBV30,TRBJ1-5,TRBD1,AWTRQGAWNQPQH
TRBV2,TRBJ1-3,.,ASSLAGLSSGNTIY
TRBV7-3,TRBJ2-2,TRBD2,ASSLSGGGELF
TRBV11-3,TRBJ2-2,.,ASSEHRDYTGELF
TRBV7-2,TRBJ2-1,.,ASSLIGQTFSYNEQF
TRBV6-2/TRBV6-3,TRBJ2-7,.,ASSKQLASEQY
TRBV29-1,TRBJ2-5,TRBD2,SVASGGETQY
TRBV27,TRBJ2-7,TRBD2,ASSVGLGGYEQY
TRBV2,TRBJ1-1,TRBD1,ASSEGGTGRPF
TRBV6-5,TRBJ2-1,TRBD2,ASTQGRSGSNEQF
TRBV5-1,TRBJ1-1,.,ASSLGQRGTEAF
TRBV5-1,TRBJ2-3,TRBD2,ASSAKGEAGVDTQY
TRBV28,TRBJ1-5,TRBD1,ASSQPGTGLGQPQH
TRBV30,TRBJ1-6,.,AWSPTITPDNSPLH
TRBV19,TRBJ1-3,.,ASSIGTGSGNTIY
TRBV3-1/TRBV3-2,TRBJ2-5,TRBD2,ASSRPGLGQETQY
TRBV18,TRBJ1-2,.,ASSPRGGRNGYT
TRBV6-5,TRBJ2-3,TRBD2,ASRGLAGSTDTQY
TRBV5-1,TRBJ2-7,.,ASSLSEGREQY
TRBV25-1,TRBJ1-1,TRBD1,ASRQQGSWFTEAF
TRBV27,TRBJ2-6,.,ASSLTWRANGANVLT
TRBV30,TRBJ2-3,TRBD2,ACLLAGVADTQY
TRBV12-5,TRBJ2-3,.,ASGLASTDTQY
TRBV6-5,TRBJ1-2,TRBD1,ASSYTGTATNYGYT
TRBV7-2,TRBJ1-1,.,ASSLISPNTEAF
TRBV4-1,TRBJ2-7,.,ASSQAQGSPYEQY
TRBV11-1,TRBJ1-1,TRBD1,ASSLGQTNTEAF
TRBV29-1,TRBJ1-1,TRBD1,SVQGASTEAF
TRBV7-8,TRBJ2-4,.,ASSLDSSLAKNIQY
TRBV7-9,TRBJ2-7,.,ASSFYSPGDEQY
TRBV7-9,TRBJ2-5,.,ASSLLQSQETQY
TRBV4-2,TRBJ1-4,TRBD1,ASSQDRGHGNEKLF
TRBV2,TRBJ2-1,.,ASSGIRGNEQF
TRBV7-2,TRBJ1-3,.,ASSLGGTSGNTIY
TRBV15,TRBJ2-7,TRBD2,ATSPLAGALNEQY
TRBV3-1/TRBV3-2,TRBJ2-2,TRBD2,ASSLTSASNTGELF